The TCR beta chain described here comes from a study of blood T cell repertoires in COVID-19. Study-wide context: The study drew acute and convalescent COVID-19 samples from the United States, Italy and Spain. Sources were T cells, B-cell-depleted T cells, or PBMCs; the material itself was cDNA or gDNA.

The ends were cut back, 4 bases at V and 5 bases at J, with 5 bases in the middle. Germline V CDR1 and CDR2: MDHEN, SYDVKM. The length of the CDR3 is 12 residues. Notes on this clone: Distinct nucleotide sequences in the sample also encode this CDR3.

Per the original methods: The authors estimated nucleated cell counts from reference gene primer amplification. TCRdb's table, derived via immunoSEQ multiplex PCR, lists solely in-frame clones and lacks some. V, J and clone size are those of that table, while D and trimming were read from the DNA. Among 250,000 to 300,000 clones listed, 83% were seen once. The sample taken for sequencing was peripheral blood. The receptor comes from an elderly man with acute or convalescent COVID-19. The chain recombines TRBV28 with TRBJ2-2; D gene unclear. In nucleotides, the CDR3 is TGTGCCAGCAGTTCGCAGACCGGGGAGCTGTTTTTT. Protein: CASSSQTGELFF.